This T cell receptor beta chain was identified during a study of blood T cell repertoires in COVID-19. At the level of the study: The samples span acute and convalescent COVID-19 from the United States, Italy and Spain. Sample material is recorded as cDNA or gDNA derived from T cells, B-cell-depleted T cells, or PBMCs.

With 6 bases clipped from V and 2 bases from J, the junction kept 4 bases outside the gene matches. Germline assignment: CDR1 SGHTA and CDR2 FQGNSA. The CDR3 has 14 amino acids. Source study methods: Quantification of nucleated cells was approximated via reference gene primer amplification. Some clones are missing from TCRdb's copy, which holds only in-frame ones; the method was immunoSEQ multiplex PCR. Clone size and V and J calls were adopted from that table, with D and trimming inferred from the DNA. The data show about 200,000 clones, around three quarters seen once. This clone was seen only a few times.

This TCR derives from an older woman with acute or convalescent COVID-19. This sequence joins TRBV7-2 and TRBJ2-7, with 10 bases that match TRBD2. The sequencing sample was made of peripheral blood. CDR3 nucleotides: TGTGCCAGCAGACGGACTAGCGGAGCCTACGAGCAGTACTTC. As protein: CASRRTSGAYEQYF.